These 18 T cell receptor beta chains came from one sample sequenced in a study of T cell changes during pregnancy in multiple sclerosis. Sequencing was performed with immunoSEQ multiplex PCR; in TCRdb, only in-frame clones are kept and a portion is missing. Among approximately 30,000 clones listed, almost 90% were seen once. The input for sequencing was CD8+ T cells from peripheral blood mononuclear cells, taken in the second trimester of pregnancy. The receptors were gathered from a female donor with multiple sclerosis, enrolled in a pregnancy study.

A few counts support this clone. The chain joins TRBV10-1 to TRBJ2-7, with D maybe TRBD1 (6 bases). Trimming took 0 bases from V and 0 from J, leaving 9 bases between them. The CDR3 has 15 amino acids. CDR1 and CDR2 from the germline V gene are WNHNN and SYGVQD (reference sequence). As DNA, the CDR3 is TGCGCCAGCAGTGAGTCCCCGGACAGCTCCTACGAGCAGTACTTC. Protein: CASSESPDSSYEQYF.

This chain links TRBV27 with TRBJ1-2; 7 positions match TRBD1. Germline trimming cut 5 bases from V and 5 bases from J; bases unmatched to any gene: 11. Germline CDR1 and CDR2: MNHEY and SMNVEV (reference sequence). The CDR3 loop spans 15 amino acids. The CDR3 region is CASSPTGFLGYGYTF. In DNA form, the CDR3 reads TGTGCCAGCAGTCCGACAGGGTTCCTGGGTTATGGCTACACCTTC.

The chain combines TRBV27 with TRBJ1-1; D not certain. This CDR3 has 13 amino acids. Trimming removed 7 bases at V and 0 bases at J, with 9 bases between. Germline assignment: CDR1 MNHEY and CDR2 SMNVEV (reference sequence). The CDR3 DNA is TGTGCCAGCAAAGACACGATGAACACTGAAGCTTTCTTT. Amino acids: CASKDTMNTEAFF.

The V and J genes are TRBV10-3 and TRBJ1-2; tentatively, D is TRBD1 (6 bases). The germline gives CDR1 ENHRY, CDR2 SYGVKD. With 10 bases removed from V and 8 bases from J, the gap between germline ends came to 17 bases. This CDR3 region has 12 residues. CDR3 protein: CASRGQSVGYTF. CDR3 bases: TGTGCCAGCAGAGGACAGTCTGTCGGCTACACCTTC.

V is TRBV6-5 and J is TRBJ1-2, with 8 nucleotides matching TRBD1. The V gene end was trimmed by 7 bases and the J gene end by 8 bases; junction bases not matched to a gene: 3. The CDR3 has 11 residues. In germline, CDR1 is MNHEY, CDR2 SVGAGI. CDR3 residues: CASKQGEGYTF. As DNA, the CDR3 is TGTGCCAGCAAACAGGGGGAGGGCTACACCTTC.

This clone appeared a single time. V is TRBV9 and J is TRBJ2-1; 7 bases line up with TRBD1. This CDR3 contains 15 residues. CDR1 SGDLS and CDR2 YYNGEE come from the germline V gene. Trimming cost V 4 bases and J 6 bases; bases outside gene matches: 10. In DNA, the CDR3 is TGTGCCAGCAGCTCAGGGGGTGGATTCACCAATGAGCAGTTCTTC. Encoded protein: CASSSGGGFTNEQFF.

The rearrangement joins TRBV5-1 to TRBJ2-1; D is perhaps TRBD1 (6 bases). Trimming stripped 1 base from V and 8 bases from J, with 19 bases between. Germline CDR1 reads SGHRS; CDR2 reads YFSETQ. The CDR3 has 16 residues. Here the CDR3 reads CASSLFKDRADDEQFF. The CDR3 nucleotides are TGCGCCAGCAGCTTGTTTAAGGACAGAGCGGACGATGAGCAGTTCTTC.

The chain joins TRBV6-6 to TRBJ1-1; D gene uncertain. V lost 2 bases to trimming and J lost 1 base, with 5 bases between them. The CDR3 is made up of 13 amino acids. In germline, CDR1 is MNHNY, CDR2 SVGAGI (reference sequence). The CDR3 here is CASSYAENTEAFF. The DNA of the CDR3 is TGTGCCAGCAGTTACGCAGAGAACACTGAAGCTTTCTTT.

CDR3 sequence: CASSEVGIYNSPLHF. Here the CDR3 DNA reads TGTGCCAGCAGTGAAGTTGGCATCTATAATTCACCCCTCCACTTT. The chain joins TRBV6-1 to TRBJ1-6, with D hard to call. This CDR3 is built from 15 residues. Trimming cost V 1 base and J 3 bases, with 7 bases left between them. The germline V gene has CDR1 MNHNS and CDR2 SASEGT.

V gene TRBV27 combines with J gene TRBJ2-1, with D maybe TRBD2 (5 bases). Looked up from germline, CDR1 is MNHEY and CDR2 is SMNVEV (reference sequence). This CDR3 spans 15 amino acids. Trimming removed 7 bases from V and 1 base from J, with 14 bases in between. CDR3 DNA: TGTGCCAGCATGTTAATGACGGGGTCCTACAATGAGCAGTTCTTC. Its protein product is CASMLMTGSYNEQFF.

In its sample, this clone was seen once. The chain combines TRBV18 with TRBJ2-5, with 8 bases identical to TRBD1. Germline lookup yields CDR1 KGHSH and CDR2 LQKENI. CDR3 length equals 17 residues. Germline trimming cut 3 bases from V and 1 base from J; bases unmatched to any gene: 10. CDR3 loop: CASSPPTYTGGQETQYF. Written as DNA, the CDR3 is TGTGCCAGCTCACCCCCTACCTATACAGGGGGCCAAGAGACCCAGTACTTC.

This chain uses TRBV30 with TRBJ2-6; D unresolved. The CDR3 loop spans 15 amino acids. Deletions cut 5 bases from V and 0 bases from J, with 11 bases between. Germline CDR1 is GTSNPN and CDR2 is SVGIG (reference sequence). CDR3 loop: CAWGLASSGANVLTF. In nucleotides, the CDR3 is TGTGCCTGGGGGCTGGCCTCCTCTGGGGCCAACGTCCTGACTTTC.

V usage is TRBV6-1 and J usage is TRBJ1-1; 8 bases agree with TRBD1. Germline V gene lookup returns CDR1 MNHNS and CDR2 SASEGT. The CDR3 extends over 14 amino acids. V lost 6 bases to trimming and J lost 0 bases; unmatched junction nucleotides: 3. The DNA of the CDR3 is TGTGCCAGCAGGGGCAGGGGGCTGAACACTGAAGCTTTCTTT. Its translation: CASRGRGLNTEAFF.

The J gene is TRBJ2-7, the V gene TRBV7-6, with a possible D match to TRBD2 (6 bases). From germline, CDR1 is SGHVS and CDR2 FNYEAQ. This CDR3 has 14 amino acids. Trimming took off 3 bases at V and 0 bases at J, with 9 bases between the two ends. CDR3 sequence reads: CASSFGGSSYEQYF. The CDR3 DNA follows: TGTGCCAGCAGCTTCGGGGGAAGCTCCTACGAGCAGTACTTC.

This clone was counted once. CDR3 DNA sequence: TGTGCCAGCAGTATGGCGGGGGGGCGATACAATGAGCAGTTCTTC. Protein: CASSMAGGRYNEQFF. The J gene is TRBJ2-1, the V gene TRBV2; 9 bases map to TRBD2. V lost 5 bases, J lost 4 bases, and 6 bases stayed unmatched. Germline CDR1 and CDR2: SNHLY and FYNNEI. The CDR3 loop spans 15 amino acids.

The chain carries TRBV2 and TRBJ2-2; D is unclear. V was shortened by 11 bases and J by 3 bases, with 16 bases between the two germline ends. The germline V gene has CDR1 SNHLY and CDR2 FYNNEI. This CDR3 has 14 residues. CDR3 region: CAVTTFVYTGELFF. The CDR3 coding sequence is TGTGCCGTTACAACCTTTGTTTACACCGGGGAGCTGTTTTTT.

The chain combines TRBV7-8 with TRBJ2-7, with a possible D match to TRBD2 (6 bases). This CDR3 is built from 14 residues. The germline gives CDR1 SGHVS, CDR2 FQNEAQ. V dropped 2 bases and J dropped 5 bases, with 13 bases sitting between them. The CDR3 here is CASSLTLARDEQYF. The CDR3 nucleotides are TGTGCCAGCAGCTTAACTCTAGCGAGAGACGAGCAGTACTTC.

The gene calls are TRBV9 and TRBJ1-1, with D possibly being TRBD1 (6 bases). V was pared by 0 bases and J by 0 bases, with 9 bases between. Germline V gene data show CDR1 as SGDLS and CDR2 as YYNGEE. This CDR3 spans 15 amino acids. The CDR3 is CASSVATGLNTEAFF. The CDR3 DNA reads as TGTGCCAGCAGCGTAGCTACAGGGTTGAACACTGAAGCTTTCTTT.